Below, 22 T cell receptor beta chains from the same sample are listed, as sequenced in a study of T cell responses to AZD1222 COVID-19 vaccine. The table came from immunoSEQ multiplex PCR; TCRdb's copy has only in-frame clones and leaves some out. Of roughly 120,000 clones listed, about 91% are singletons. The sequences come from peripheral blood, collected on day 0 of AZD1222 vaccination. All receptors derive from an adult in good health.

This chain joins TRBV19 and TRBJ2-6, with D hard to call. In germline, CDR1 is LNHDA, CDR2 SQIVND (reference sequence). This CDR3 has 14 residues. Trimming took off 2 bases at V and 4 bases at J, with 6 bases between the two ends. The CDR3 reads CASSIRSGANVLTF. The CDR3 bases are TGTGCCAGTAGTATACGATCCGGGGCCAACGTCCTGACTTTC.

This chain connects TRBV28 to TRBJ2-7; tentatively, D is TRBD2 (6 bases). CDR1 and CDR2 (germline): MDHEN, SYDVKM. The CDR3 has 13 amino acids. V lost 3 bases and J 7 bases, leaving 13 bases between the germline ends. DNA for the CDR3: TGTGCCAGCAGTTTTTCGGGGGTGAGGGAGCAGTACTTC. Protein: CASSFSGVREQYF.

The chain recombines TRBV7-6 with TRBJ2-3; 12 bases match TRBD2. The length of the CDR3 is 16 residues. Germline CDR1 is SGHVS and CDR2 is FNYEAQ. V was pared by 5 bases and J by 6 bases, with 9 bases of the junction left unmatched. DNA for the CDR3: TGTGCCAGCAGCGTCACCCTAGCGGGAGGGCGGGATACGCAGTATTTT. This gives the protein CASSVTLAGGRDTQYF.

The chain carries TRBV3-1 (or the pseudogene TRBV3-2) and TRBJ1-2; 8 bases are shared with TRBD1. Germline trimming cut 0 bases from V and 2 bases from J; bases unmatched to any gene: 2. CDR1 is LGHDT, CDR2 YNNKEL, per germline (reference sequence). The CDR3 spans 15 residues. In nucleotides, the CDR3 is TGTGCCAGCAGCCAAGACGACAGGGGAAACTATGGCTACACCTTC. It encodes CASSQDDRGNYGYTF.

This sequence joins TRBV25-1 and TRBJ2-3, with D maybe TRBD2 (5 bases). From germline, CDR1 is MGHDK and CDR2 SYGVNS. V lost 5 bases and J 5 bases, leaving 14 bases between the germline ends. The CDR3 sequence is 14 residues long. The CDR3 spells CASSKEGPRDTQYF. CDR3 in DNA: TGTGCCAGCAGTAAAGAGGGTCCCCGAGATACGCAGTATTTT.

The chain has TRBV19 and TRBJ2-7; D is uncertain. The CDR3 runs to 14 residues. Trimming removed 10 bases at V and 5 bases at J, with 21 bases between. Germline-derived CDR1 and CDR2 are LNHDA and SQIVND (reference sequence). The CDR3 is CATKPQGVTHEQYF. CDR3 coding DNA: TGTGCCACCAAACCCCAAGGAGTGACGCACGAGCAGTACTTC.

This clone appeared once. The genes are TRBV18 and TRBJ1-1; D ambiguous. The germline V gene encodes CDR1 KGHSH and CDR2 LQKENI. V dropped 4 bases and J dropped 3 bases, with 15 bases sitting between them. The CDR3 is made up of 15 amino acids. The DNA for the CDR3 is TGTGCCAGCTCACGGGTTGGAGGCGCCGACACTGAAGCTTTCTTT. It encodes CASSRVGGADTEAFF.

This chain links TRBV27 with TRBJ1-3; no reliable D call. The germline gives CDR1 MNHEY, CDR2 SMNVEV (reference sequence). Trimming stripped 6 bases from V and 0 bases from J, with 9 bases between. This CDR3 is 14 amino acids long. This CDR3 reads CASSPTSSGNTIYF. The CDR3 region has the DNA TGTGCCAGCAGCCCGACGAGCTCTGGAAACACCATATATTTT.

V gene TRBV29-1 combines with J gene TRBJ1-2; maybe TRBD1 (5 bases). V lost 3 bases and J lost 8, with 16 bases in between. This CDR3 has 13 residues. In germline, CDR1 is SQVTM, CDR2 ANQGSEA. In nucleotides, the CDR3 is TGCAGCGTTGACTTGGGACCGACCAGAGGCTACACCTTC. It translates to CSVDLGPTRGYTF.

The CDR3 spells CSAGTSGSYNEQFF. For the CDR3, the DNA is TGCAGCGCCGGGACTAGCGGGAGCTACAATGAGCAGTTCTTC. The rearrangement links TRBV29-1 to TRBJ2-1; 14 positions agree with TRBD2. V was pared by 7 bases and J by 3 bases, with 2 bases of the junction left unmatched. Germline lookup yields CDR1 SQVTM and CDR2 ANQGSEA. This CDR3 contains 14 residues.

CDR3 amino acids: CASSPGTVSYEQYF. The CDR3 bases are TGTGCCAGCTCACCCGGGACTGTCTCCTACGAGCAGTACTTC. The chain carries TRBV18 and TRBJ2-7, with D possibly matching TRBD2 (6 bases). The CDR3 loop spans 14 amino acids. V lost 3 bases and J lost 0, with 9 bases in between. From germline, CDR1 is KGHSH and CDR2 LQKENI.

V usage is TRBV12-3 or TRBV12-4 and J usage is TRBJ1-2; D remains ambiguous. Trimming pared 8 bases from V and 2 bases from J, leaving 12 bases between. CDR3 length: 13 residues. CDR3 nucleotide sequence: TGTGCCAGCGTCCAACCAGCGAACTATGGCTACACCTTC. It yields the protein CASVQPANYGYTF.

This chain links TRBV10-2 with TRBJ2-1, with 7 bases aligning to TRBD2. The CDR3 length is 12 residues. Unmatched junction bases numbered 6, after V lost 9 bases and J lost 7 bases. Germline V lookup: CDR1 WSHSY, CDR2 SAAADI. The CDR3 protein is CASGGGTNEQFF. DNA for the CDR3: TGCGCCAGTGGGGGAGGGACTAATGAGCAGTTCTTC.

In its sample, this clone was seen once. The gene calls are TRBV21-1 and TRBJ1-5. TRBV21-1 is an annotated pseudogene. The CDR3 is made up of 15 amino acids. The CDR3 DNA is TGTGCCAGCAGCAAAGGAGGAGCTAGCAATCAGCCCCAGCATTTT. Amino acids: CASSKGGASNQPQHF.

The chain uses TRBV30 and TRBJ1-5, with D possibly TRBD1 on 6 matching bases. The CDR3 has 14 amino acids. Per the germline V gene, CDR1 is GTSNPN and CDR2 is SVGIG (reference sequence). V dropped 2 bases and J dropped 7 bases, with 15 bases sitting between them. CDR3 nucleotide sequence: TGTGCCTGGAGTTCTACAGGGTTTGGGCAGCCCCAGCATTTT. Protein product: CAWSSTGFGQPQHF. Looking up the rest from reference TRBV30 and TRBJ1-5 gives the full variable domain: SQTIHQWPATLVQPVGSPLSLECTVEGTSNPNLYWYRQAAGRGLQLLFYSVGIGQISSEVPQNLSASRPQDRQFILSSKKLLLSDSGFYLCAWSSTGFGQPQHFGDGTRLSIL.

The chain employs TRBV6-2 or TRBV6-3 and TRBJ2-7; possible D gene TRBD1, 6 bases. This CDR3 is 14 amino acids long. Between the trimmed V and J ends, which lost 6 bases and 2 bases, there was a span of 14 bases. CDR1 is MNHEY and CDR2 is SVGEGT in the germline V gene. CDR3 bases: TGTGCCAGCAGCCAGGGGTGGGAGACCTACGAGCAGTACTTC. The encoded protein is CASSQGWETYEQYF.

The chain couples TRBV6-1 to TRBJ1-5, with a weak D call TRBD1 (6 bases). V was trimmed by 0 bases and J by 6 bases, leaving 9 bases between them. CDR1 MNHNS and CDR2 SASEGT come from the germline V gene. The CDR3 contains 14 residues. The chain's CDR3 is CASSEAPQGQPQHF. The CDR3 nucleotides are TGTGCCAGCAGTGAAGCACCACAGGGTCAGCCCCAGCATTTT.

This chain uses TRBV3-1 (or the pseudogene TRBV3-2) with TRBJ2-7; the D is unclear. Trimming removed 3 bases at V and 6 bases at J, with 9 bases between. The CDR3 totals 12 residues. Germline loops: CDR1 LGHDT, CDR2 YNNKEL (reference sequence). In DNA, the CDR3 is TGTGCCAGCAGCCAGGTGGGCCTCGAGCAGTACTTC. Amino acid sequence: CASSQVGLEQYF.

This chain uses TRBV5-1 with TRBJ2-1; D unresolved. The CDR3 consists of 15 residues. The ends were cut back, 0 bases at V and 4 bases at J, with 11 bases in the middle. Germline assignment: CDR1 SGHRS and CDR2 YFSETQ. Here the CDR3 DNA reads TGCGCCAGCAGCTTGGACTCTGACCCTTACAATGAGCAGTTCTTC. Protein: CASSLDSDPYNEQFF.

This chain links TRBV7-3 with TRBJ2-7; TRBD1 agrees at 9 bases. V trimming: 3 bases; J trimming: 7 bases; junction bases outside the gene matches: 10. Germline CDR1 SGHTA, CDR2 FQGTGA. The CDR3 spans 15 residues. This chain's CDR3 is CASSLTGTGIEEQYF. The DNA for the CDR3 is TGTGCCAGCAGCTTGACCGGGACAGGGATAGAGGAGCAGTACTTC.

The chain carries TRBV4-3 and TRBJ2-2; D may match TRBD1 or TRBD2 (5 bases each). CDR1 and CDR2 from the germline V gene are LGHNA and YSLEER. The CDR3 has 16 residues. V shed 4 bases and J shed 1 base, with 13 bases lying between them. CDR3 protein: CASSLHGAVNTGELFF. The CDR3 DNA sequence: TGCGCCAGCAGCCTCCACGGGGCGGTGAACACCGGGGAGCTGTTTTTT.

This sequence joins TRBV7-2 and TRBJ1-2; a weak D match, TRBD1 (6 bases). This CDR3 contains 14 residues. Trimming took 5 bases from V and 8 from J, leaving 18 bases between them. The V gene's germline CDR1 is SGHTA and CDR2 FQGNSA. In DNA form, the CDR3 reads TGTGCCAGCAGCGTCGCGGGACAAGGAAGGGGCTACACCTTC. Protein product: CASSVAGQGRGYTF. Variable domain in full (rest from reference TRBV7-2 and TRBJ1-2): GAGVSQSPSNKVTEKGKDVELRCDPISGHTALYWYRQSLGQGLEFLIYFQGNSAPDKSGLPSDRFSAERTGGSVSTLTIQRTQQEDSAVYLCASSVAGQGRGYTFGSGTRLTVV.